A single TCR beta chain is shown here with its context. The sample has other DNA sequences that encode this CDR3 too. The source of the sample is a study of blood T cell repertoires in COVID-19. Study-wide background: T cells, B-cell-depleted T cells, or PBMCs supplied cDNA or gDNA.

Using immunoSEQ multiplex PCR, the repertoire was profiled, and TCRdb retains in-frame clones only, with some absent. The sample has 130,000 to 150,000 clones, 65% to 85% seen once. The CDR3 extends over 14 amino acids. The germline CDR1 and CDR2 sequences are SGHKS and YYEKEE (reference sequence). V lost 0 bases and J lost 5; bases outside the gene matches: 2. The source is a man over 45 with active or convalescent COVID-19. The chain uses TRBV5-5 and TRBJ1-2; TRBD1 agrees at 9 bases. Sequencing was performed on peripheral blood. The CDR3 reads CASSLGDRAYGYTF. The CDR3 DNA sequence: TGTGCCAGCAGCTTGGGGGACAGGGCGTATGGCTACACCTTC.